One and the same sample provided the 26 T cell receptor beta chains below, sequenced in a study of T cells after yellow fever vaccination. In TCRdb, the 5' RACE reads were re-called with MiXCR into one record per CDR3 protein. The sample lists approximately 140,000 distinct CDR3 sequences, about 7.7% occurring once. The sample consisted of CD4+ T cells sorted from PBMCs, taken 5 days after the yellow fever booster vaccination. The receptors were gathered from a man aged 25 to 40 who received the YFV17D yellow fever vaccine.

The chain couples TRBV2 to TRBJ2-2; 14 bases are a match to TRBD2. Germline CDR1 reads SNHLY; CDR2 reads FYNNEI. There are 17 residues in the CDR3. As DNA, the CDR3 is TGTACCTGCAGCACTGGGACTAGCGGGAGCCGTACCGGGGAGCTGTTTTTT. It encodes CTCSTGTSGSRTGELFF.

This clonotype was picked up many times. The chain is built from TRBV5-1 and TRBJ2-3; no reliable D call. Germline CDR1 and CDR2: SGHRS and YFSETQ. There are 16 residues in the CDR3. The ends were cut back, 0 bases at V and 0 bases at J, with 11 bases in the middle. This chain's CDR3 is CASSLALGASTDTQYF. For the CDR3, the DNA is TGCGCCAGCAGCTTGGCCCTCGGAGCTAGCACAGATACGCAGTATTTT.

This clonotype was picked up many times. The chain has TRBV6-5 and TRBJ2-1; the match to TRBD2 covers 7 bases. J was trimmed by 9 bases and V by 0 bases; bases with no gene match: 11. CDR1 and CDR2 (germline): MNHEY, SVGAGI. The CDR3 length is 16 residues. The CDR3: CASSYSWEGPSSEQFF. The CDR3 region has the DNA TGTGCCAGCAGTTACTCTTGGGAGGGCCCTTCATCTGAGCAGTTCTTC.

In this sample, this clonotype turned up many times. The genes are TRBV19 and TRBJ1-1; maybe TRBD1 (5 bases). V was clipped by 0 bases and J by 11 bases, with 16 bases between them. The CDR3 loop spans 14 amino acids. CDR1 is LNHDA and CDR2 is SQIVND in the germline V gene (reference sequence). The CDR3 loop reads CASSIDVRGIDAFF. CDR3 nucleotides: TGTGCCAGTAGTATAGACGTGCGGGGCATCGACGCTTTCTTT.

This clonotype was counted ten times or more. Its ends do not fully match the called genes, so a read error is possible. The chain has TRBV7-7 and TRBJ2-1, with D possibly TRBD2 on 6 matching bases. The CDR3 contains 13 residues. Germline V CDR1 and CDR2: SSHAT, FNYEAQ (reference sequence). CDR3 nucleotides: TGTGCTAGCAGCCTCCACGGGGGCAATGAGCAGTTCTTC. Protein product: CASSLHGGNEQFF. The whole variable domain, remainder taken from reference TRBV7-7 and TRBJ2-1, is GAGVSQSPRYKVTKRGQDVTLRCDPISSHATLYWYQQALGQGPEFLTYFNYEAQPDKSGLPSDRFSAERPEGSISTLTIQRTEQRDSAMYRCASSLHGGNEQFFGPGTRLTVL.

This clonotype was counted many times. J is TRBJ1-1 and V is TRBV6-2 or TRBV6-3; D call uncertain. Per the germline V gene, CDR1 is MNHEY and CDR2 is SVGEGT. The CDR3 has 12 residues. V lost 4 bases and J 11 bases, leaving 14 bases between the germline ends. The CDR3 sequence: CASSSNPRDAFF. CDR3 coding DNA: TGTGCCAGCAGTTCCAACCCCAGAGACGCTTTCTTT.

This clonotype was detected many times. CDR3 residues: CATSRGLAGVLNEQFF. Written as DNA, the CDR3 is TGTGCCACCAGCAGAGGGCTAGCGGGAGTTCTCAATGAGCAGTTCTTC. The rearrangement uses TRBV15 and TRBJ2-1, with 10 bases lining up with TRBD2. Per germline, CDR1 LNHNV and CDR2 YYDKDF (reference sequence). The length of the CDR3 is 16 residues. After removal of 1 base from V and 6 bases from J, the junction contained 6 bases not matched to a gene.

At least ten counts were recorded for this clonotype. The rearrangement joins TRBV19 to TRBJ1-5, with D perhaps matching TRBD1 (6 bases). V lost 1 base and J lost 5, with 12 bases in between. The CDR3 loop spans 15 amino acids. Germline-derived CDR1 and CDR2 are LNHDA and SQIVND (reference sequence). CDR3 nucleotide sequence: TGTGCCAGTAGTATAGGGAGCAGGGGCCATCAGCCCCAGCATTTT. Protein: CASSIGSRGHQPQHF.

About this clonotype: With a much larger clone just one base away, this may be a read error. V and J are TRBV5-4 and TRBJ2-6, with a weak D call TRBD1 (6 bases). Looked up from germline, CDR1 is SGHNT and CDR2 is YYREEE (reference sequence). The CDR3 has 15 amino acids. CDR3 nucleotide sequence: TGTGCCAGCAGCTTGGCAGGGGCTGGGGTCAACGTCCTGACTTTC. This translates into CASSLAGAGVNVLTF.

This clonotype was counted ten times or more. A read error may produce the germline difference seen at one junction end. CDR3 residues: CASSPDYNEQFF. The CDR3 nucleotides read TGCGCCAGCAGCCCGGATTACAATGAGCAGTTCTTC. The chain carries TRBV18 and TRBJ2-1, with D unresolved. The CDR3 spans 12 residues. Germline V gene data show CDR1 as KGHSH and CDR2 as LQKENI.

This clonotype was counted at least ten times. The chain links TRBV7-2 to TRBJ2-3; tentatively, D is TRBD2 (5 bases). CDR3 size: 14 residues. V was pared by 0 bases and J by 3 bases, with 7 bases between. Germline V gives CDR1 SGHTA, CDR2 FQGNSA. The CDR3 is CASSLARETDTQYF. CDR3 nucleotides: TGTGCCAGCAGCTTAGCTCGGGAAACAGATACGCAGTATTTT.

This clonotype was seen at least ten times. The chain links TRBV10-3 to TRBJ2-1; possibly TRBD2 for D (5 bases). This CDR3 comprises 11 residues. Germline values: CDR1 ENHRY, CDR2 SYGVKD. V dropped 6 bases and J dropped 5 bases, with 5 bases sitting between them. CDR3 loop: CAISGDNEQFF. DNA for the CDR3: TGTGCCATCAGCGGGGACAATGAGCAGTTCTTC.

The sample holds many counts of this clonotype. This sequence joins TRBV28 and TRBJ2-1; 7 positions match TRBD2. This CDR3 is built from 12 residues. J gave up 7 bases and V 8 bases, and 5 bases lay outside the gene matches. Germline CDR1 reads MDHEN; CDR2 reads SYDVKM. The CDR3 DNA follows: TGTGCCAGCCGGGGAGGGAGGAATGAGCAGTTCTTC. The encoded protein is CASRGGRNEQFF.

The sample holds a few counts of this clonotype. This chain uses TRBV15 with TRBJ2-7; no firm D call. V was trimmed by 3 bases and J by 2 bases, leaving 11 bases between them. Looked up from germline, CDR1 is LNHNV and CDR2 is YYDKDF (reference sequence). CDR3 length: 14 residues. CDR3 in amino acids: CATSRDGRPYEQYF. CDR3 nucleotides: TGTGCCACCAGCAGGGACGGACGTCCCTACGAGCAGTACTTC.

This clonotype was counted ten times or more. The rearrangement links TRBV28 to TRBJ2-3; 7 positions agree with TRBD2. Per germline, CDR1 MDHEN and CDR2 SYDVKM. With V trimmed by 10 bases and J by 3 bases, 10 bases remained unmatched. CDR3 length: 14 amino acids. The CDR3 is CAIRGVGRTDTQYF. CDR3 DNA sequence: TGTGCCATCCGGGGGGTCGGGAGGACAGATACGCAGTATTTT.

This clonotype has at least ten counts. The chain links TRBV15 to TRBJ2-7, with D perhaps TRBD1 (5 bases). The germline V and J ends were trimmed by 0 bases and 6 bases, with 15 bases remaining between them. Per the germline V gene, CDR1 is LNHNV and CDR2 is YYDKDF (reference sequence). CDR3 length: 15 residues. In DNA form, the CDR3 reads TGTGCCACCAGCAGAGAGGGCAGGGCAGTACGCGAGCAGTACTTC. Its translation: CATSREGRAVREQYF. The whole variable domain, remainder taken from reference TRBV15 and TRBJ2-7, is DAMVIQNPRYQVTQFGKPVTLSCSQTLNHNVMYWYQQKSSQAPKLLFHYYDKDFNNEADTPDNFQSRRPNTSFCFLDIRSPGLGDTAMYLCATSREGRAVREQYFGPGTRLTVT.

This clonotype was recorded many times. This chain links TRBV20-1 with TRBJ2-7, with D perhaps TRBD2 (5 bases). The CDR3 loop spans 12 amino acids. Per germline, CDR1 DFQATT and CDR2 SNEGSKA (reference sequence). The V gene lost 6 bases and the J gene lost 2 bases, with 11 bases spanning the gap. CDR3 residues: CSAEDSPYEQYF. DNA of the CDR3: TGCAGTGCAGAGGACTCCCCCTACGAGCAGTACTTC.

This clonotype was picked up many times. The chain couples TRBV12-3 or TRBV12-4 to TRBJ1-4; 11 nucleotides align to TRBD1. The length of the CDR3 is 14 residues. V shed 6 bases, J shed 8 bases, and the junction held 5 bases outside the gene matches. The CDR3 bases are TGTGCCAGCAGCTCGGGACAGGGGGGGGAAAAACTGTTTTTT. This gives the protein CASSSGQGGEKLFF.

The rearrangement links TRBV20-1 to TRBJ1-6; no reliable D call. Germline-derived CDR1 and CDR2 are DFQATT and SNEGSKA (reference sequence). V lost 3 bases and J lost 0, with 9 bases in between. The CDR3 covers 15 residues. CDR3 nucleotide sequence: TGCAGTGCTAGTGTGGGGAGCTCCTATAATTCACCCCTCCACTTT. It yields the protein CSASVGSSYNSPLHF.

This clonotype was seen many times. The chain uses TRBV5-1 and TRBJ2-1; the match to TRBD1 covers 7 bases. V trimming: 4 bases; J trimming: 5 bases; junction bases outside the gene matches: 6. This CDR3 has 14 residues. The germline V gene has CDR1 SGHRS and CDR2 YFSETQ. The DNA of the CDR3 is TGCGCCAGCAGCATAGGGACAGCCCACAATGAGCAGTTCTTC. Its translation: CASSIGTAHNEQFF.

This clonotype occurred many times. The CDR3 nucleotides read TGTGCCAGCGGTGCCAGCGGGAATGAGCAGTTCTTC. As protein: CASGASGNEQFF. The chain couples TRBV7-9 to TRBJ2-1; D is possibly TRBD2 (6 bases). V dropped 8 bases and J dropped 7 bases, with 12 bases sitting between them. The CDR3 covers 12 residues. Germline CDR1 reads SEHNR; CDR2 reads FQNEAQ (reference sequence).

This clonotype has ten or more counts. V usage is TRBV20-1 and J usage is TRBJ2-5; D may correspond to TRBD1 or TRBD2 (5 bases each). Germline CDR1 reads DFQATT; CDR2 reads SNEGSKA (reference sequence). The length of the CDR3 is 14 residues. V lost 0 bases to trimming and J lost 5 bases, with 13 bases between them. CDR3 amino acids: CSARDGRGRETQYF. The CDR3 coding sequence is TGCAGTGCTAGAGATGGAAGGGGACGGGAGACCCAGTACTTC.

This clonotype was recorded many times. V and J are TRBV4-2 and TRBJ2-5, with TRBD2 identical over 11 bases. The length of the CDR3 is 20 residues. With V trimmed by 1 base and J by 4 bases, 17 bases remained unmatched. CDR1 is LGHNA and CDR2 is YNFKEQ in the germline V gene. CDR3 region: CASSQAPATSGIFGGETQYF. Here the CDR3 DNA reads TGTGCCAGCAGCCAAGCTCCCGCGACTAGCGGGATTTTCGGCGGAGAGACCCAGTACTTC.

The sample holds many counts of this clonotype. The chain links TRBV7-7 to TRBJ2-1; 7 bases match TRBD2. The germline gives CDR1 SSHAT, CDR2 FNYEAQ (reference sequence). The CDR3 has 13 amino acids. J gave up 5 bases and V 5 bases, and 3 bases lay outside the gene matches. The DNA of the CDR3 is TGTGCCAGCAGCCCCGGGACTAACAATGAGCAGTTCTTC. Protein: CASSPGTNNEQFF.

This clonotype was recorded a few times. V usage is TRBV4-3 and J usage is TRBJ2-3, with no clear D. Trimming left V 3 bases short and J 2 bases short, with 6 bases between. The length of the CDR3 is 13 residues. CDR1 LGHNA and CDR2 YSLEER come from the germline V gene. The CDR3 nucleotides read TGCGCCAGCAGCCAGGGCGACACAGATACGCAGTATTTT. Encoded protein: CASSQGDTDTQYF.

This clonotype was seen repeatedly, ten times or more. This chain connects TRBV3-1 to TRBJ1-1; 7 bases map to TRBD1. Trimming removed 0 bases from V and 5 bases from J; junction bases left unmatched: 6. The CDR3 contains 15 residues. Germline CDR1 and CDR2: LGHDT and YNNKEL (reference sequence). The DNA of the CDR3 is TGTGCCAGCAGCCAAGAGGGACAGTTATATACTGAAGCTTTCTTT. This sequence encodes CASSQEGQLYTEAFF.